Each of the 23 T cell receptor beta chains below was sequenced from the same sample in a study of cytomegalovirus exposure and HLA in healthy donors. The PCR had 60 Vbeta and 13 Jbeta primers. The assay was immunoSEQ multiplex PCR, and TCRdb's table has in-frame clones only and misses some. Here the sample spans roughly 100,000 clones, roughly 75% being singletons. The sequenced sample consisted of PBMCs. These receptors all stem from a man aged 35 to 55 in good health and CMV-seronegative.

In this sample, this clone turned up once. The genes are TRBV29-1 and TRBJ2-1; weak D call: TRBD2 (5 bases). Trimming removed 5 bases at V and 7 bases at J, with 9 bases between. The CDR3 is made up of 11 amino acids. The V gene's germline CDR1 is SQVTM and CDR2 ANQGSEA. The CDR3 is CSVRGGNEQFF. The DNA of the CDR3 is TGCAGCGTTCGAGGAGGAAATGAGCAGTTCTTC.

The DNA for the CDR3 is TGTGCCAGCTCACCGACAGGGGTCGATTCACCCCTCCACTTT. Translated: CASSPTGVDSPLHF. This chain links TRBV18 with TRBJ1-6, with 8 bases fitting TRBD1. With 3 bases clipped from V and 8 bases from J, the junction kept 3 bases outside the gene matches. This CDR3 is 14 amino acids long. Per the germline V gene, CDR1 is KGHSH and CDR2 is LQKENI.

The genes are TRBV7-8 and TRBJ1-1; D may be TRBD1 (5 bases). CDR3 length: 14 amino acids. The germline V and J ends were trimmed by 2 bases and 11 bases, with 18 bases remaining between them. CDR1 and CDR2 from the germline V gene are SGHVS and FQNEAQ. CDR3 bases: TGTGCCAGCAGCTTATGGCAGGGCGGGAAGAGCGCTTTCTTT. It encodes CASSLWQGGKSAFF.

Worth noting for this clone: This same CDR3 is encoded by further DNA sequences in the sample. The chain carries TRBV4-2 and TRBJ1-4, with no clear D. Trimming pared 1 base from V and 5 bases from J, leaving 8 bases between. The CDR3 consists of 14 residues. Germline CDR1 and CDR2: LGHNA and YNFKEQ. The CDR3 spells CASSQGPRNEKLFF. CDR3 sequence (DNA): TGTGCCAGCAGCCAAGGACCGCGGAATGAAAAACTGTTTTTT.

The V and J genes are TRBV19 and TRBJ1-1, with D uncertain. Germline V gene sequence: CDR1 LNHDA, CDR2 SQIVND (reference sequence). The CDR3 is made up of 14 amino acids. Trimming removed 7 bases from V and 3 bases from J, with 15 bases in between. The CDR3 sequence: CASTPSAVYTEAFF. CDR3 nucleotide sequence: TGTGCCAGTACCCCCTCGGCGGTTTACACTGAAGCTTTCTTT.

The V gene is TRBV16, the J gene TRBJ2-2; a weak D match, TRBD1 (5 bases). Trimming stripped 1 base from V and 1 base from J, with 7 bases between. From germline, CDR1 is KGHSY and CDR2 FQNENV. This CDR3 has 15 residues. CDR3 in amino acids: CASSQFQGNTGELFF. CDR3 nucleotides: TGTGCCAGCAGCCAATTTCAGGGGAACACCGGGGAGCTGTTTTTT.

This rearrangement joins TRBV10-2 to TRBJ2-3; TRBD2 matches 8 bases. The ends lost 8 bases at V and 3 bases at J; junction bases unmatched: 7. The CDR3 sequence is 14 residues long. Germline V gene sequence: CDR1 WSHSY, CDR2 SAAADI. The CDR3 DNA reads TGCGCCAGCGGGGTCCGGGAGGGAACAGATACGCAGTATTTT. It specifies CASGVREGTDTQYF.

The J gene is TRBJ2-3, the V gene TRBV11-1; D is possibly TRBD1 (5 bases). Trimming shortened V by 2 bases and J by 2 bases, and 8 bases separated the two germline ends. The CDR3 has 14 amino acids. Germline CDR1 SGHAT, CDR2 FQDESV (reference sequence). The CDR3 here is CASSLSGHTDTQYF. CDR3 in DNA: TGTGCCAGCAGCTTATCAGGGCACACAGATACGCAGTATTTT. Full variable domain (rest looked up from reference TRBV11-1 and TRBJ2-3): EAEVAQSPRYKITEKSQAVAFWCDPISGHATLYWYRQILGQGPELLVQFQDESVVDDSQLPKDRFSAERLKGVDSTLKIQPAELGDSAMYLCASSLSGHTDTQYFGPGTRLTVL.

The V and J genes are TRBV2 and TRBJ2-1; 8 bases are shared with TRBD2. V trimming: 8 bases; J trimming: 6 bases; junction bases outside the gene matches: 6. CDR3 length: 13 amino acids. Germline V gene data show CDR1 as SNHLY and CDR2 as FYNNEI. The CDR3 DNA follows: TGTGCCAGCGAACCTAGCGGGTTCAATGAGCAGTTCTTC. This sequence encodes CASEPSGFNEQFF.

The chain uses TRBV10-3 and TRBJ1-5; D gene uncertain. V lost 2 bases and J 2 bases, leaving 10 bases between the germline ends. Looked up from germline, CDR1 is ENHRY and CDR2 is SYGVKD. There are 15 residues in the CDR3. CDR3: CAISEGREGNQPQHF. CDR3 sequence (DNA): TGTGCCATCAGTGAGGGGAGGGAGGGCAATCAGCCCCAGCATTTT.

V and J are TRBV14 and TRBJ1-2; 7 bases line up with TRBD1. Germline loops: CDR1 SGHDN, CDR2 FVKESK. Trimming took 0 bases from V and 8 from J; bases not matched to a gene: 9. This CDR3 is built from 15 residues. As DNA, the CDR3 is TGTGCCAGCAGCCAAGATGTCGACAGGGTGATCGGCTACACCTTC. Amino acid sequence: CASSQDVDRVIGYTF.

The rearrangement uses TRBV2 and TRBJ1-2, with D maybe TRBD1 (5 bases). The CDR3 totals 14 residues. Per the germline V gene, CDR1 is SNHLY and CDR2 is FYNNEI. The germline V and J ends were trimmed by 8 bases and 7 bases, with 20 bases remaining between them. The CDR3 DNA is TGTGCCAGCGGGGGTCAGGGAGGCATAGGTGGCTACACCTTC. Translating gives CASGGQGGIGGYTF.

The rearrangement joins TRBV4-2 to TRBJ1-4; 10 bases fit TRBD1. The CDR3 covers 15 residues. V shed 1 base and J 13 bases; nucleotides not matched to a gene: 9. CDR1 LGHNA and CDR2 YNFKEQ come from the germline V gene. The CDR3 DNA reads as TGTGCCAGCAGCCAAGGGGACAGGGGTGGGTTTGCACTGTTTTTT. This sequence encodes CASSQGDRGGFALFF.

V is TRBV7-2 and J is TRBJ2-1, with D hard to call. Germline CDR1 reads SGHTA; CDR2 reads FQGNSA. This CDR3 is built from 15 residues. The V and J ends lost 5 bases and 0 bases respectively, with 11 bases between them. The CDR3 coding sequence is TGTGCCAGCAGCGAACCCCAGTTCTCCTACAATGAGCAGTTCTTC. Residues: CASSEPQFSYNEQFF.

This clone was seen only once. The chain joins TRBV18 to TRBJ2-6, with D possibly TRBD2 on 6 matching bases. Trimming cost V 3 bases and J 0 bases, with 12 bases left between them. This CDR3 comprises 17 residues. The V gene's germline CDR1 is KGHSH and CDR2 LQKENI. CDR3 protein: CASSPSEGNSGANVLTF. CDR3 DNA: TGTGCCAGCTCACCCTCGGAGGGGAACTCTGGGGCCAACGTCCTGACTTTC.

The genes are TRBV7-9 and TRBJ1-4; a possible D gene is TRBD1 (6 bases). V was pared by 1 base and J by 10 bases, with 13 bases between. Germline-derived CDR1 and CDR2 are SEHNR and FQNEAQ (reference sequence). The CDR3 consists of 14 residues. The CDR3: CASSLGRQDGKLFF. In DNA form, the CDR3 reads TGTGCCAGCAGCTTAGGCAGACAGGACGGAAAACTGTTTTTT.

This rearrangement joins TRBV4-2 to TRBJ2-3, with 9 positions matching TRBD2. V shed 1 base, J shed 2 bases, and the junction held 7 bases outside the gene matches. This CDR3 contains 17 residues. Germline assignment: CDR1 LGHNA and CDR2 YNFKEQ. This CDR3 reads CASSQGQAGGYTDTQYF. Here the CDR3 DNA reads TGTGCCAGCAGCCAAGGTCAGGCGGGGGGGTACACAGATACGCAGTATTTT.

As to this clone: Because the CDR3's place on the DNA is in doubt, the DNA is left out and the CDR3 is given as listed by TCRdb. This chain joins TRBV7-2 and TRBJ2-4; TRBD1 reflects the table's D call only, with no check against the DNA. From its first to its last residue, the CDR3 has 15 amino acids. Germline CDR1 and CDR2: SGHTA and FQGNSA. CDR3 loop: CASSLGFGTGSLDDF.

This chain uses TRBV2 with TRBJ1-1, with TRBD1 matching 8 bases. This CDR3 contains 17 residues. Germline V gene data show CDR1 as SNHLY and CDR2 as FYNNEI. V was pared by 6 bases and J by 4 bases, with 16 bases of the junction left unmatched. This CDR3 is CASSRGRTGNTPTEAFF. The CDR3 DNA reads TGTGCCAGCAGCCGGGGAAGGACAGGGAATACACCCACTGAAGCTTTCTTT.

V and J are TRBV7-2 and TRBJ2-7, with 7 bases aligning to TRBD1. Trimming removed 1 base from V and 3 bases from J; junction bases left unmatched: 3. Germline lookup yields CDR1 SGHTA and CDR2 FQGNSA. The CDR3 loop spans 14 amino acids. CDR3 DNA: TGTGCCAGCAGCTTAGGGGGACAGATCTACGAGCAGTACTTC. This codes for CASSLGGQIYEQYF. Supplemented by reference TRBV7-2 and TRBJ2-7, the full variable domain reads GAGVSQSPSNKVTEKGKDVELRCDPISGHTALYWYRQSLGQGLEFLIYFQGNSAPDKSGLPSDRFSAERTGGSVSTLTIQRTQQEDSAVYLCASSLGGQIYEQYFGPGTRLTVT.

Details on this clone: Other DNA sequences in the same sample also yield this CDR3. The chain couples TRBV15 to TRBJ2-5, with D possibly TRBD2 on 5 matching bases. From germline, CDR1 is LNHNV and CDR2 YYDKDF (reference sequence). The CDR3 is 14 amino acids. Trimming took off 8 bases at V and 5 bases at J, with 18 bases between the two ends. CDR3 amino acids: CATGRRLVGETQYF. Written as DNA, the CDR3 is TGTGCCACCGGGAGACGTTTGGTCGGGGAGACCCAGTACTTC.

CDR3 sequence: CASSLGGSGGYTF. In DNA form, the CDR3 reads TGTGCCAGCAGCTTAGGCGGCTCCGGGGGCTACACCTTC. V is TRBV7-2 and J is TRBJ1-2; D not resolved. V dropped 1 base and J dropped 8 bases, with 11 bases sitting between them. This CDR3 has 13 amino acids. The germline V gene encodes CDR1 SGHTA and CDR2 FQGNSA.

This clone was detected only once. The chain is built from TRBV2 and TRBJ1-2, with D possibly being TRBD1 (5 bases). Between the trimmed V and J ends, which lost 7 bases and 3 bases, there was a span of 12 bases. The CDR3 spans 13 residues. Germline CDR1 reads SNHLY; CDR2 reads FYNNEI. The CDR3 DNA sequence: TGTGCCAGCATGGCGGGACGGGACTATGGCTACACCTTC. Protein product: CASMAGRDYGYTF.